This T cell receptor beta chain was recovered during a study of blood T cells in healthy people across ages. Study results and limitations: Long-lived donors carried more naive CD4+ cells and greater diversity than aged donors.

This clonotype was seen a handful of times. The antigen remains unidentified. Using a J-beta primer mix together with a sample-barcoded 5' primer, a second PCR was run for about 6 to 12 cycles. With 12 random nucleotides, a template-switch adaptor tagged each individual cDNA molecule. TCRdb fed the 5' RACE reads into MiXCR, producing one record per CDR3 protein. The sample consists of over a million distinct CDR3 sequences, over 35% of them appearing once. The authors drew about 10 milliliters of peripheral blood from each donor. Specimen: blood. This receptor was obtained from an older woman in good health.

The CDR3 DNA reads TGCGCCAGCAGCCTGGGTGCAGGGGCCCCGGTGAATGAGCAGTTCTTC. This sequence encodes CASSLGAGAPVNEQFF. This chain joins TRBV4-1 and TRBJ2-1; TRBD1 might be the D (6 bases). The germline V gene has CDR1 MGHRA and CDR2 YSYEKL. The CDR3 extends over 16 amino acids. Trimming took 4 bases from V and 7 from J, leaving 20 bases between them.